A selection of T cell receptor beta chains follows, all from one sample in a study of T cell responses to AZD1222 COVID-19 vaccine. The table came from immunoSEQ multiplex PCR; TCRdb's copy has only in-frame clones and leaves some out. The sample gives around 180,000 clones, 85% to 95% of which show up once; roughly 1.7% is in the top ten. The specimen comprised peripheral blood, sampled 28 days after the second AZD1222 dose. These receptors originate from an adult who received the AZD1222 COVID-19 vaccine. The CDR3 runs from the conserved cysteine through the conserved F or W. The order of the fields is CDR3 length, clone size, J gene, V gene, D gene, CDR3 protein, CDR3 DNA. The D gene is left open where the match is weak. Part of the rows lack a size; the others show once, few, many or a class for expanded clones.

CDR3 length: 12
clone size: -
J gene: TRBJ2-1
V gene: TRBV10-1
D gene: -
CDR3 protein: CASSDNSNEQFF
CDR3 DNA: TGCGCCAGCAGTGACAACTCAAATGAGCAGTTCTTC

CDR3 length: 14
clone size: -
J gene: TRBJ2-5
V gene: TRBV6-5
D gene: -
CDR3 protein: CASLGLQGRQTQYF
CDR3 DNA: TGTGCCAGCCTTGGTTTGCAGGGTCGGCAGACCCAGTACTTC

CDR3 length: 15
clone size: -
J gene: TRBJ1-4
V gene: TRBV29-1
D gene: TRBD1
CDR3 protein: CSVSGQGSPNEKLFF
CDR3 DNA: TGCAGCGTTTCCGGACAGGGGAGCCCTAATGAAAAACTGTTTTTT

CDR3 length: 18
clone size: -
J gene: TRBJ1-1
V gene: TRBV5-6
D gene: -
CDR3 protein: CASSLVSYQHLRGTEAFF
CDR3 DNA: TGTGCCAGCAGCTTGGTTTCGTACCAGCATCTAAGGGGCACTGAAGCTTTCTTT

CDR3 length: 15
clone size: -
J gene: TRBJ2-5
V gene: TRBV9
D gene: TRBD1
CDR3 protein: CASSPRWGTGETQYF
CDR3 DNA: TGTGCCAGCAGCCCCCGATGGGGGACAGGAGAGACCCAGTACTTC

CDR3 length: 16
clone size: -
J gene: TRBJ1-3
V gene: TRBV6-5
D gene: -
CDR3 protein: CASSYSPGGLGNTIYF
CDR3 DNA: TGTGCCAGCAGTTACTCGCCGGGGGGCCTTGGAAACACCATATATTTT

CDR3 length: 12
clone size: -
J gene: TRBJ2-1
V gene: TRBV5-1
D gene: -
CDR3 protein: CASSLVANEQFF
CDR3 DNA: TGCGCCAGCAGCTTGGTTGCCAATGAGCAGTTCTTC

CDR3 length: 15
clone size: -
J gene: TRBJ2-1
V gene: TRBV7-9
D gene: -
CDR3 protein: CASSLGGTVYNEQFF
CDR3 DNA: TGTGCCAGCAGCTTAGGCGGGACAGTCTACAATGAGCAGTTCTTC

CDR3 length: 10
clone size: -
J gene: TRBJ1-2
V gene: TRBV4-2
D gene: -
CDR3 protein: CASSQDSIHF
CDR3 DNA: TGTGCCAGCAGCCAAGACAGCATCCACTTC

CDR3 length: 13
clone size: once
J gene: TRBJ2-5
V gene: TRBV12-3/TRBV12-4
D gene: -
CDR3 protein: CASSSQGWETQYF
CDR3 DNA: TGTGCCAGCAGCTCACAGGGTTGGGAGACCCAGTACTTC

CDR3 length: 16
clone size: -
J gene: TRBJ1-4
V gene: TRBV5-4
D gene: TRBD1
CDR3 protein: CASSIDPTGDGEKLFF
CDR3 DNA: TGTGCCAGCAGCATTGATCCCACAGGGGATGGTGAAAAACTGTTTTTT

CDR3 length: 15
clone size: -
J gene: TRBJ2-6
V gene: TRBV27
D gene: TRBD1
CDR3 protein: CASSSTGSGANVLTF
CDR3 DNA: TGTGCCAGCAGTTCGACAGGGTCTGGGGCCAACGTCCTGACTTTC

CDR3 length: 13
clone size: -
J gene: TRBJ2-1
V gene: TRBV7-3
D gene: -
CDR3 protein: CASSSGELNEQFF
CDR3 DNA: TGTGCCAGCAGCTCGGGGGAATTAAATGAGCAGTTCTTC

CDR3 length: 18
clone size: -
J gene: TRBJ2-1
V gene: TRBV3-1/TRBV3-2
D gene: TRBD2
CDR3 protein: CASSEGLAGGSWYNEQFF
CDR3 DNA: TGTGCCAGCAGCGAAGGACTAGCGGGGGGGTCTTGGTACAATGAGCAGTTCTTC

CDR3 length: 15
clone size: -
J gene: TRBJ1-2
V gene: TRBV18
D gene: -
CDR3 protein: CASSPGHEANYGYTF
CDR3 DNA: TGTGCCAGCTCACCTGGACACGAAGCTAACTATGGCTACACCTTC

CDR3 length: 11
clone size: -
J gene: TRBJ2-5
V gene: TRBV20-1
D gene: -
CDR3 protein: CSATSKETQYF
CDR3 DNA: TGCAGTGCTACCTCGAAAGAGACCCAGTACTTC

CDR3 length: 14
clone size: -
J gene: TRBJ1-2
V gene: TRBV27
D gene: -
CDR3 protein: CASSPNTGLNGYTF
CDR3 DNA: TGTGCCAGCAGTCCAAATACAGGGTTGAACGGCTACACCTTC

CDR3 length: 11
clone size: -
J gene: TRBJ2-7
V gene: TRBV12-3/TRBV12-4
D gene: -
CDR3 protein: CASRGTYEQYF
CDR3 DNA: TGTGCCAGCAGGGGGACCTACGAGCAGTACTTC

CDR3 length: 17
clone size: -
J gene: TRBJ2-3
V gene: TRBV3-1/TRBV3-2
D gene: TRBD2
CDR3 protein: CASSRPTSGAEGDTQYF
CDR3 DNA: TGTGCCAGCAGCCGCCCGACTAGCGGGGCCGAGGGGGATACGCAGTATTTT

CDR3 length: 15
clone size: -
J gene: TRBJ1-5
V gene: TRBV5-6
D gene: -
CDR3 protein: CASSRGSLSNQPQHF
CDR3 DNA: TGTGCCAGCAGCCGAGGGAGTTTGAGCAATCAGCCCCAGCATTTT

CDR3 length: 15
clone size: -
J gene: TRBJ1-5
V gene: TRBV27
D gene: -
CDR3 protein: CASSNMGFRNQPQHF
CDR3 DNA: TGTGCCAGCTCCAACATGGGTTTTCGCAATCAGCCCCAGCATTTT

CDR3 length: 15
clone size: -
J gene: TRBJ2-5
V gene: TRBV4-1
D gene: -
CDR3 protein: CASSQDDQRKETQYF
CDR3 DNA: TGCGCCAGCAGCCAAGATGACCAGCGGAAAGAGACCCAGTACTTC

CDR3 length: 14
clone size: -
J gene: TRBJ2-1
V gene: TRBV6-1
D gene: -
CDR3 protein: CASSEERSYNEQFF
CDR3 DNA: TGTGCCAGCAGTGAAGAACGGAGCTACAATGAGCAGTTCTTC

CDR3 length: 15
clone size: -
J gene: TRBJ1-4
V gene: TRBV6-5
D gene: TRBD1
CDR3 protein: CASSYLLGGSGKLFF
CDR3 DNA: TGTGCCAGCAGTTACCTACTAGGGGGCAGTGGAAAACTGTTTTTT

CDR3 length: 14
clone size: -
J gene: TRBJ1-1
V gene: TRBV7-8
D gene: -
CDR3 protein: CASSLVSGNTEAFF
CDR3 DNA: TGTGCCAGCAGCTTAGTATCCGGGAACACTGAAGCTTTCTTT

CDR3 length: 17
clone size: once
J gene: TRBJ2-1
V gene: TRBV5-1
D gene: TRBD2
CDR3 protein: CASSPIPTSGSYNEQFF
CDR3 DNA: TGCGCCAGCAGCCCGATCCCGACTAGCGGCTCCTACAATGAGCAGTTCTTC

CDR3 length: 12
clone size: -
J gene: TRBJ2-3
V gene: TRBV5-1
D gene: -
CDR3 protein: CASSLDIYTQYF
CDR3 DNA: TGCGCCAGCAGCTTAGATATATATACGCAGTATTTT

CDR3 length: 12
clone size: -
J gene: TRBJ2-7
V gene: TRBV28
D gene: TRBD1
CDR3 protein: CASRQDRAEQYF
CDR3 DNA: TGTGCCAGCAGACAGGACAGGGCCGAGCAGTACTTC

CDR3 length: 15
clone size: -
J gene: TRBJ1-4
V gene: TRBV29-1
D gene: -
CDR3 protein: CSVVGRDVWNEKLFF
CDR3 DNA: TGCAGCGTTGTAGGACGGGACGTCTGGAATGAAAAACTGTTTTTT

CDR3 length: 16
clone size: -
J gene: TRBJ1-2
V gene: TRBV19
D gene: -
CDR3 protein: CASSLIPGTPTRGYTF
CDR3 DNA: TGTGCCAGTAGTTTGATCCCCGGGACCCCCACTCGGGGCTACACCTTC

CDR3 length: 15
clone size: -
J gene: TRBJ1-4
V gene: TRBV7-8
D gene: -
CDR3 protein: CASSLAGGDGEKLFF
CDR3 DNA: TGTGCCAGCAGCTTAGCCGGGGGGGACGGTGAAAAACTGTTTTTT

CDR3 length: 12
clone size: -
J gene: TRBJ1-6
V gene: TRBV2
D gene: TRBD1
CDR3 protein: CASRTGNSPLHF
CDR3 DNA: TGTGCCAGCCGGACAGGGAATTCACCCCTCCACTTT

CDR3 length: 10
clone size: -
J gene: TRBJ1-2
V gene: TRBV29-1
D gene: -
CDR3 protein: CSVEEDGYTF
CDR3 DNA: TGCAGCGTTGAAGAGGACGGCTACACCTTC

CDR3 length: 15
clone size: -
J gene: TRBJ1-3
V gene: TRBV11-3
D gene: TRBD1
CDR3 protein: CASSHGTGRGNTIYF
CDR3 DNA: TGTGCCAGCAGCCACGGGACAGGGCGAGGAAACACCATATATTTT

CDR3 length: 14
clone size: -
J gene: TRBJ2-7
V gene: TRBV7-2
D gene: -
CDR3 protein: CASSLAFGPYEQYF
CDR3 DNA: TGTGCCAGCAGCTTAGCGTTCGGGCCCTACGAGCAGTACTTC

CDR3 length: 14
clone size: -
J gene: TRBJ1-5
V gene: TRBV7-8
D gene: TRBD1
CDR3 protein: CASSFRDRDQPQHF
CDR3 DNA: TGTGCCAGCAGCTTTAGAGACAGGGATCAGCCCCAGCATTTT

CDR3 length: 12
clone size: -
J gene: TRBJ2-5
V gene: TRBV9
D gene: -
CDR3 protein: CASSGTQETQYF
CDR3 DNA: TGTGCCAGCAGCGGCACGCAAGAGACCCAGTACTTC

CDR3 length: 15
clone size: -
J gene: TRBJ1-5
V gene: TRBV28
D gene: -
CDR3 protein: CASGYRVQSNQPQHF
CDR3 DNA: TGTGCCAGCGGCTACAGGGTACAGAGCAATCAGCCCCAGCATTTT

CDR3 length: 12
clone size: -
J gene: TRBJ2-3
V gene: TRBV29-1
D gene: -
CDR3 protein: CSVGPGTDTQYF
CDR3 DNA: TGCAGCGTAGGCCCGGGGACAGATACGCAGTATTTT

CDR3 length: 14
clone size: -
J gene: TRBJ2-3
V gene: TRBV9
D gene: -
CDR3 protein: CASSALAFADTQYF
CDR3 DNA: TGTGCCAGCAGCGCCTTAGCGTTTGCAGATACGCAGTATTTT

CDR3 length: 15
clone size: -
J gene: TRBJ2-5
V gene: TRBV7-2
D gene: TRBD2
CDR3 protein: CASRPRTSGQETQYF
CDR3 DNA: TGTGCCAGCAGACCAAGGACTAGCGGACAAGAGACCCAGTACTTC

CDR3 length: 15
clone size: -
J gene: TRBJ1-4
V gene: TRBV18
D gene: -
CDR3 protein: CASSPPSGANEKLFF
CDR3 DNA: TGTGCCAGCTCACCACCCTCAGGGGCGAATGAAAAACTGTTTTTT

CDR3 length: 12
clone size: -
J gene: TRBJ2-1
V gene: TRBV13
D gene: -
CDR3 protein: CASSVTGNEQFF
CDR3 DNA: TGTGCCAGCAGCGTCACAGGGAATGAGCAGTTCTTC

CDR3 length: 14
clone size: -
J gene: TRBJ1-1
V gene: TRBV5-4
D gene: TRBD1
CDR3 protein: CASRGDSPNTEAFF
CDR3 DNA: TGTGCCAGCAGGGGGGACAGTCCTAACACTGAAGCTTTCTTT

CDR3 length: 12
clone size: -
J gene: TRBJ2-5
V gene: TRBV29-1
D gene: -
CDR3 protein: CSVGQGYETQYF
CDR3 DNA: TGCAGCGTTGGGCAGGGATATGAGACCCAGTACTTC

CDR3 length: 16
clone size: -
J gene: TRBJ2-2
V gene: TRBV7-3
D gene: TRBD1
CDR3 protein: CASSSTGTGGPGELFF
CDR3 DNA: TGTGCCAGCAGCTCCACCGGGACAGGAGGTCCGGGGGAGCTGTTTTTT

CDR3 length: 14
clone size: -
J gene: TRBJ1-2
V gene: TRBV30
D gene: TRBD1
CDR3 protein: CAWSGQGLSYGYTF
CDR3 DNA: TGTGCCTGGAGTGGACAGGGTTTGTCCTATGGCTACACCTTC

CDR3 length: 12
clone size: -
J gene: TRBJ2-7
V gene: TRBV18
D gene: -
CDR3 protein: CASSPGRVEQYF
CDR3 DNA: TGTGCCAGCTCACCGGGGCGGGTCGAGCAGTACTTC

CDR3 length: 16
clone size: few
J gene: TRBJ2-2
V gene: TRBV6-4
D gene: -
CDR3 protein: CASSDMVTVNTGELFF
CDR3 DNA: TGTGCCAGCAGTGACATGGTGACAGTCAACACCGGGGAGCTGTTTTTT

CDR3 length: 15
clone size: -
J gene: TRBJ1-6
V gene: TRBV7-2
D gene: -
CDR3 protein: CASSFQPGNNSPLHF
CDR3 DNA: TGTGCCAGCAGCTTTCAGCCGGGAAATAATTCACCCCTCCACTTT

CDR3 length: 16
clone size: -
J gene: TRBJ1-3
V gene: TRBV7-6
D gene: TRBD1
CDR3 protein: CASSGGQIGSGNTIYF
CDR3 DNA: TGTGCCAGCAGCGGGGGACAGATAGGCTCTGGAAACACCATATATTTT

CDR3 length: 11
clone size: -
J gene: TRBJ1-1
V gene: TRBV2
D gene: -
CDR3 protein: CASRRNTEAFF
CDR3 DNA: TGTGCCAGCCGTAGAAACACTGAAGCTTTCTTT

CDR3 length: 14
clone size: -
J gene: TRBJ1-6
V gene: TRBV6-4
D gene: -
CDR3 protein: CASSDGRTNSPLHF
CDR3 DNA: TGTGCCAGCAGTGACGGACGGACTAATTCACCCCTCCACTTT

CDR3 length: 16
clone size: -
J gene: TRBJ2-3
V gene: TRBV7-9
D gene: TRBD1
CDR3 protein: CASSLSGTESTDTQYF
CDR3 DNA: TGTGCCAGCAGCTTATCCGGGACAGAAAGCACAGATACGCAGTATTTT

CDR3 length: 15
clone size: -
J gene: TRBJ2-3
V gene: TRBV19
D gene: TRBD2
CDR3 protein: CASRSRTSGGEAQYF
CDR3 DNA: TGTGCCAGTAGGAGCCGGACTAGCGGGGGGGAGGCGCAGTATTTT

CDR3 length: 12
clone size: once
J gene: TRBJ2-5
V gene: TRBV5-5
D gene: -
CDR3 protein: CASSFLGETQYF
CDR3 DNA: TGTGCCAGCAGCTTCCTTGGAGAGACCCAGTACTTC

CDR3 length: 15
clone size: -
J gene: TRBJ2-1
V gene: TRBV11-3
D gene: -
CDR3 protein: CASSLERTPHNEQFF
CDR3 DNA: TGTGCCAGCAGCTTAGAGAGGACTCCTCACAATGAGCAGTTCTTC